The text below deals with one T cell receptor (beta chain). No antigen is known for it. Clones were read by immunoSEQ multiplex PCR, and TCRdb kept only the in-frame ones, dropping some. The top ten clones hold roughly 0.15% of a sample with approximately 2.5 million clones, roughly 92% of them seen once. CDR3 size: 17 residues. Trimming shortened V by 9 bases and J by 4 bases, and 24 bases separated the two germline ends. CDR1 is LNHDA and CDR2 is SQIVND in the germline V gene (reference sequence). This sample was taken from a study of shared clonotypes between healthy human individuals. Study-wide findings and caveats: Of the naive CD4 clonotypes, around 4.9% were shared across a few donors. Clonotype sharing among donors was thought likely to change with sequencing depth.

This chain uses TRBV19 with TRBJ1-4, with D possibly TRBD1 on 5 matching bases. This receptor was taken from a man aged 18-30 years in good health. Sequenced material: naive CD4+ T cells sorted from blood. The subset: CD45RA+ positively selected. The CDR3 region has the DNA TGTGCCAGCCGGGACTTCGCTTCTCAATCACTTAATGAAAAACTGTTTTTT. Amino acids: CASRDFASQSLNEKLFF.